This TCR beta chain comes out of a study of cytomegalovirus exposure and HLA in healthy donors. Study-level findings and limits: In the analysis, some V segments, TRBV6-2 and TRBV6-3 included, were excluded as indistinguishable. It is likely that the observed cluster of highly shared sequence variants was a sequencing artifact.

Germline CDR1 reads SQVTM; CDR2 reads ANQGSEA. The V and J ends lost 3 bases and 1 base, in that order; junction bases with no gene match: 3. The CDR3 is 14 residues long. 60 Vbeta and 13 Jbeta primers were used in PCR. Clones were read by immunoSEQ multiplex PCR, and TCRdb kept only the in-frame ones, dropping some. This table holds about 300,000 clones, approximately 90% found once. Notes on this clone: What it binds is not known.

The TCR originated in a man aged 35 to 55 in good health and CMV-seropositive. Sample: PBMCs. This rearrangement joins TRBV29-1 to TRBJ2-3; 8 bases agree with TRBD2. CDR3 sequence: CSVEATSGTDTQYF. For the CDR3, the DNA is TGCAGCGTTGAGGCGACTAGCGGCACAGATACGCAGTATTTT.